The next 25 T cell receptor beta chains were all read from a single sample in a study of CD8 T cells in Susac syndrome. Reverse transcription used about 0.45 to 1 ug RNA and random hexamers. TCRdb independently ran MiXCR on the immunoSEQ multiplex PCR reads; one entry per CDR3 protein. The sample has fewer than 350,000 distinct CDR3 sequences; around 91% are singletons. The sample taken for sequencing was CD8+ T cells from PBMCs. These receptors all stem from a human donor with multiple sclerosis.

The chain has TRBV7-2 and TRBJ2-3; the match to TRBD2 covers 10 bases. The V segment lost 6 bases and the J segment 2 bases; nucleotides outside the gene matches: 8. CDR1 and CDR2 (germline): SGHTA, FQGNSA. The CDR3 has 16 residues. DNA for the CDR3: TGTGCCAGCAGTCCGTATAGCGGGGGGCTCACAGATACGCAGTATTTT. It encodes CASSPYSGGLTDTQYF.

The chain employs TRBV7-9 and TRBJ2-5; tentatively, D is TRBD1 or TRBD2 (5 bases each). Germline V lookup: CDR1 SEHNR, CDR2 FQNEAQ (reference sequence). This CDR3 region has 13 residues. V gave up 5 bases and J gave up 5 bases, with 12 bases separating them. In nucleotides, the CDR3 is TGTGCCAGCAGCCCCCGGGGCAGGGAGACCCAGTACTTC. Amino acids: CASSPRGRETQYF.

The V gene is TRBV27, the J gene TRBJ1-1, with 8 bases matching TRBD1. The J segment lost 0 bases and the V segment lost 4 bases, leaving 1 base of the junction unmatched. The germline V gene has CDR1 MNHEY and CDR2 SMNVEV (reference sequence). The CDR3 is 14 amino acids. The CDR3 bases are TGTGCCAGCAGTTGGACAGGGATGAACACTGAAGCTTTCTTT. It codes for CASSWTGMNTEAFF.

The chain combines TRBV27 with TRBJ1-2, with a possible D match to TRBD1 (6 bases). V was pared by 5 bases and J by 4 bases, with 17 bases between. The CDR3 has 15 amino acids. Germline V lookup: CDR1 MNHEY, CDR2 SMNVEV (reference sequence). In nucleotides, the CDR3 is TGTGCCAGCAGTCTAACAGGGATGGGCGGCTATGGCTACACCTTC. Protein sequence: CASSLTGMGGYGYTF.

The chain is built from TRBV4-3 and TRBJ2-5, with D uncertain. CDR1 is LGHNA, CDR2 YSLEER, per germline. The V end lost 0 bases, the J end lost 1 base, and 21 bases lay between the germline ends. The CDR3 consists of 19 residues. The CDR3 reads CASSQDLGWAESPQETQYF. In nucleotides, the CDR3 is TGCGCCAGCAGCCAAGACCTCGGGTGGGCGGAGTCACCCCAAGAGACCCAGTACTTC.

The CDR3 is CASSQWLASGSHEQFF. CDR3 nucleotide sequence: TGTGCCAGCAGCCAGTGGCTGGCTAGTGGAAGCCATGAGCAGTTCTTC. The rearrangement links TRBV14 to TRBJ2-1; D uncertain. Germline V gene data show CDR1 as SGHDN and CDR2 as FVKESK. Trimming removed 3 bases from V and 8 bases from J, with 20 bases in between. The CDR3 length is 16 residues.

CDR3 region: CASSGEGRGPGYTF. Written as DNA, the CDR3 is TGTGCCAGCAGCGGGGAAGGGAGGGGCCCTGGCTACACCTTC. This chain joins TRBV9 and TRBJ1-2, with a weak D call TRBD1 (5 bases). The CDR3 spans 14 residues. CDR1 is SGDLS and CDR2 is YYNGEE in the germline V gene. V was trimmed by 3 bases and J by 7 bases, leaving 16 bases between them.

This rearrangement joins TRBV19 to TRBJ2-1, with 14 nucleotides matching TRBD2. Germline CDR1 reads LNHDA; CDR2 reads SQIVND (reference sequence). The CDR3 spans 18 residues. The J segment lost 0 bases and the V segment lost 6 bases, leaving 7 bases of the junction unmatched. DNA of the CDR3: TGTGCCAGTAGCGGACTAGCGGGGGGTGATAGCTCCTACAATGAGCAGTTCTTC. Protein sequence: CASSGLAGGDSSYNEQFF.

This chain joins TRBV7-8 and TRBJ2-7; weak D call: TRBD1 (6 bases). Germline lookup yields CDR1 SGHVS and CDR2 FQNEAQ. Between the trimmed V and J ends, which lost 8 bases and 2 bases, there was a span of 13 bases. The CDR3 sequence is 13 residues long. The CDR3 region has the DNA TGTGCCAGCTCACACCGGACAGCCTACGAGCAGTACTTC. Translated, it gives CASSHRTAYEQYF.

The V and J genes are TRBV9 and TRBJ1-1; D perhaps matches TRBD1 (5 bases). The germline CDR1 and CDR2 sequences are SGDLS and YYNGEE. Trimming stripped 4 bases from V and 5 bases from J, with 15 bases between. This CDR3 has 14 amino acids. For the CDR3, the DNA is TGTGCCAGCAGCCCCGAGGGGCCAGGGACTGAAGCTTTCTTT. Its translation is CASSPEGPGTEAFF. Using reference TRBV9 and TRBJ1-1 for the parts outside the CDR3, the full variable domain is DSGVTQTPKHLITATGQRVTLRCSPRSGDLSVYWYQQSLDQGLQFLIQYYNGEERAKGNILERFSAQQFPDLHSELNLSSLELGDSALYFCASSPEGPGTEAFFGQGTRLTVV.

Only a few counts were recorded for this clonotype. The chain links TRBV29-1 to TRBJ1-2; weak D call: TRBD1 (5 bases). Trimming pared 7 bases from V and 4 bases from J, leaving 16 bases between. This CDR3 has 13 amino acids. CDR1 and CDR2 from the germline V gene are SQVTM and ANQGSEA. CDR3 loop: CSGWGGTTYGYTF. The CDR3 DNA follows: TGCAGCGGATGGGGTGGGACTACCTATGGCTACACCTTC.

The chain combines TRBV7-9 with TRBJ1-2, with D perhaps TRBD1 (5 bases). Per the germline V gene, CDR1 is SEHNR and CDR2 is FQNEAQ (reference sequence). V lost 1 base and J 8 bases, leaving 11 bases between the germline ends. The CDR3 length is 13 residues. CDR3 nucleotides: TGTGCCAGCAGCTTAGGGCGAACAGGCGGCTACACCTTC. Translation: CASSLGRTGGYTF.

The DNA of the CDR3 is TGCAGTGCTAGATCTGACGACCCCCGATTCACCACAGATACGCAGTATTTT. Translation gives CSARSDDPRFTTDTQYF. The rearrangement uses TRBV20-1 and TRBJ2-3; D remains ambiguous. This CDR3 spans 17 amino acids. Germline CDR1 DFQATT, CDR2 SNEGSKA (reference sequence). The ends were cut back, 2 bases at V and 2 bases at J, with 20 bases in the middle.

V usage is TRBV24-1 and J usage is TRBJ2-1; 14 bases are shared with TRBD2. V lost 4 bases to trimming and J lost 8 bases; unmatched junction nucleotides: 6. This CDR3 spans 16 amino acids. Per germline, CDR1 KGHDR and CDR2 SFDVKD. This chain's CDR3 is CATSEAGTSGSYEQFF. In DNA, the CDR3 is TGTGCCACCAGTGAGGCCGGGACTAGCGGGAGCTATGAGCAGTTCTTC.

The V call is TRBV6-2 or TRBV6-3, the J call TRBJ2-7; D remains unclear. CDR1 is MNHEY and CDR2 is SVGEGT in the germline V gene. Trimming removed 2 bases from V and 2 bases from J, with 7 bases in between. This CDR3 has 13 residues. CDR3: CASSYGIPYEQYF. The CDR3 DNA follows: TGTGCCAGCAGTTACGGCATTCCCTACGAGCAGTACTTC.

J is TRBJ2-7 and V is TRBV7-9; D not certain. Germline values: CDR1 SEHNR, CDR2 FQNEAQ (reference sequence). V lost 2 bases and J lost 7, with 12 bases in between. This CDR3 contains 13 residues. The CDR3 reads CASSLFPALEQYF. The CDR3 region has the DNA TGTGCCAGCAGCTTATTCCCAGCGTTGGAGCAGTACTTC. Using reference TRBV7-9 and TRBJ2-7 for the parts outside the CDR3, the full variable domain is DTGVSQNPRHKITKRGQNVTFRCDPISEHNRLYWYRQTLGQGPEFLTYFQNEAQLEKSRLLSDRFSAERPKGSFSTLEIQRTEQGDSAMYLCASSLFPALEQYFGPGTRLTVT.

V is TRBV5-1 and J is TRBJ2-5; D perhaps matches TRBD1 (6 bases). From germline, CDR1 is SGHRS and CDR2 YFSETQ. V dropped 1 base and J dropped 0 bases, with 10 bases sitting between them. The length of the CDR3 is 15 residues. In DNA form, the CDR3 reads TGCGCCAGCAGCTTGCACAGGGAGAACCAAGAGACCCAGTACTTC. Its protein product is CASSLHRENQETQYF.

The chain is built from TRBV2 and TRBJ2-7; 12 bases fit TRBD1. Germline V gene data show CDR1 as SNHLY and CDR2 as FYNNEI. The CDR3 spans 16 residues. V shed 3 bases and J 2 bases; nucleotides not matched to a gene: 5. CDR3 amino acids: CASSEMGQGAPYEQYF. As DNA, the CDR3 is TGTGCCAGCAGTGAGATGGGACAGGGGGCCCCCTACGAGCAGTACTTC.

J is TRBJ2-4 and V is TRBV20-1, with TRBD2 as a possible D gene (5 bases). The CDR3 is 16 residues long. Per germline, CDR1 DFQATT and CDR2 SNEGSKA (reference sequence). Trimming removed 6 bases at V and 0 bases at J, with 18 bases between. The CDR3 protein is CSAKLVPGLAKNIQYF. In DNA, the CDR3 is TGCAGTGCAAAACTAGTCCCAGGACTAGCCAAAAACATTCAGTACTTC.

V usage is TRBV30 and J usage is TRBJ1-2; D ambiguous. V shed 1 base and J shed 5 bases, with 5 bases lying between them. The CDR3 loop spans 11 amino acids. Germline values: CDR1 GTSNPN, CDR2 SVGIG (reference sequence). The CDR3: CAWSGGYGYTF. The CDR3 DNA sequence: TGTGCCTGGAGTGGGGGTTATGGCTACACCTTC.

V gene TRBV9 combines with J gene TRBJ2-1; 11 bases are shared with TRBD2. Germline V gene data show CDR1 as SGDLS and CDR2 as YYNGEE. CDR3 length equals 15 residues. J gave up 4 bases and V 7 bases, and 7 bases lay outside the gene matches. The chain's CDR3 is CASGATSGEYNEQFF. CDR3 sequence (DNA): TGTGCCAGCGGGGCGACTAGCGGGGAATACAATGAGCAGTTCTTC. Full variable domain (remainder filled in from reference TRBV9 and TRBJ2-1): DSGVTQTPKHLITATGQRVTLRCSPRSGDLSVYWYQQSLDQGLQFLIQYYNGEERAKGNILERFSAQQFPDLHSELNLSSLELGDSALYFCASGATSGEYNEQFFGPGTRLTVL.

This chain uses TRBV27 with TRBJ2-5, with TRBD2 as a possible D gene (5 bases). CDR1 is MNHEY and CDR2 is SMNVEV in the germline V gene (reference sequence). The CDR3 loop spans 13 amino acids. The germline V and J ends were trimmed by 3 bases and 7 bases, with 12 bases remaining between them. CDR3 bases: TGTGCCAGCAGTTTTGGGCTCCGGGGGACCCAGTACTTC. Encoded protein: CASSFGLRGTQYF.

The J gene is TRBJ2-7, the V gene TRBV28; tentative D call: TRBD1 (5 bases). V was shortened by 1 base and J by 3 bases, with 10 bases between the two germline ends. Germline-derived CDR1 and CDR2 are MDHEN and SYDVKM. The CDR3 runs 14 residues. The CDR3 DNA follows: TGTGCCAGCAGTTTATTGGACAACAACTACGAGCAGTACTTC. As protein: CASSLLDNNYEQYF. Full variable domain (missing parts from reference TRBV28 and TRBJ2-7): DVKVTQSSRYLVKRTGEKVFLECVQDMDHENMFWYRQDPGLGLRLIYFSYDVKMKEKGDIPEGYSVSREKKERFSLILESASTNQTSMYLCASSLLDNNYEQYFGPGTRLTVT.

In nucleotides, the CDR3 is TGCAGTGCTAGTGGCAGGGTGATCCCATCTCAGCCCCAGCATTTT. It specifies CSASGRVIPSQPQHF. J is TRBJ1-5 and V is TRBV20-1, with D possibly matching TRBD1 (5 bases). V was clipped by 3 bases and J by 6 bases, with 18 bases between them. In germline, CDR1 is DFQATT, CDR2 SNEGSKA (reference sequence). This CDR3 spans 15 amino acids.

The rearrangement uses TRBV4-3 and TRBJ1-2, with 7 positions matching TRBD1. J lost 6 bases, V lost 0 bases, and 7 bases had no gene match. The germline gives CDR1 LGHNA, CDR2 YSLEER. The CDR3 totals 15 residues. The CDR3, as DNA: TGCGCCAGCAGCCAAGACACAGGGGTTAAGAATGGCTACACCTTC. Encoded protein: CASSQDTGVKNGYTF.